This TCR beta chain was retrieved from a study of OX40 agonist ivuxolimab in advanced cancers. Study-wide results and limits: Clonal expansion from baseline to week 6 occurred in both CD4+ and CD8+ T cells.

Of note for this clone: Its antigen remains unidentified.

From germline, CDR1 is SGHDT and CDR2 YYEEEE. The J segment lost 3 bases and the V segment lost 0 bases, leaving 2 bases of the junction unmatched. This CDR3 is 14 amino acids long. Using immunoSEQ multiplex PCR, the repertoire was profiled, and TCRdb retains in-frame clones only, with some absent. The data show about 110,000 clones, over 85% seen once. People who had autoimmune disease history or systemic immunosuppression were excluded. Blood specimens came from baseline, cycle 4 day 1, and cycle 7 day 1. This clonotype was sampled from an adult with an advanced solid tumor such as melanoma, head and neck, liver or kidney cancer. The chain carries TRBV5-6 and TRBJ2-7, with TRBD1 matching 8 bases. Sequencing was performed on CD4+ or CD8+ T cells sorted from blood, taken in a trial of the OX40 agonist ivuxolimab. The CDR3 reads CASSLGQGYYEQYF. CDR3 DNA: TGTGCCAGCAGCTTGGGACAGGGGTACTACGAGCAGTACTTC.